The clone carrying this T cell receptor beta chain was seen at least ten times. Its target is unknown. The sample is drawn from a study of molecular identifiers for immune sequencing clone quantification. With 6 bases removed from V and 0 bases from J, the gap between germline ends came to 16 bases. The CDR3 runs to 16 residues. The study, taken as a whole, reports: Highly expanded clone sizes could end up underestimated if a barcode were shared by identical TCR molecules.

One entry per CDR3 protein, called by TCRdb with MiXCR from the PCR reads. The sample has 490,000 or so distinct CDR3 sequences; 20% to 25% are singletons. This chain joins TRBV12-3 or TRBV12-4 and TRBJ2-3; the D gene could be TRBD1 or TRBD2 (5 bases each). The receptor was isolated from a human donor in good health. Some libraries in this study had Jurkat cell RNA spiked in. The specimen sequenced was naive CD8+ T cells from blood, with Jurkat cell RNA spiked in. Documented subset: FACS-sorted CD8+CD4-CCR7+CD45RA+ naive T cells. As DNA, the CDR3 is TGTGCCAGCAGCTCCGGGACCCGAATTAGCACAGATACGCAGTATTTT. It is translated as CASSSGTRISTDTQYF.